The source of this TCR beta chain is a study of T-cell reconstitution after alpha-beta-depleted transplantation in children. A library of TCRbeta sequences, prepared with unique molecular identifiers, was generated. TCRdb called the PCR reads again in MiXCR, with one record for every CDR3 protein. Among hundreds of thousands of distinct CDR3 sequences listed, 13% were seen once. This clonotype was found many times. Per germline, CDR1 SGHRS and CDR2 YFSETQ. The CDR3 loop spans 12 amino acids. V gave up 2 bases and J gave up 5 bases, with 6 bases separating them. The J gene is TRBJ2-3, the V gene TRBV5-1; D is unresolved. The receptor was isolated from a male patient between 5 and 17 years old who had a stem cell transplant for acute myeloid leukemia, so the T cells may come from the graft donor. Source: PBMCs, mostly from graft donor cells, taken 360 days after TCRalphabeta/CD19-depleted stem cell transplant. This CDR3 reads CASSFSEDTQYF. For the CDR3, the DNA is TGCGCCAGCAGCTTCTCGGAAGATACGCAGTATTTT.